The T cell receptor beta chain under discussion was sequenced for a study of regulatory T cells in long-lasting Graves disease. To make TCR beta libraries, researchers used iRepertoire HTBI primers and Arm-PCR of CDR3 regions. Each CDR3 protein gets one entry after TCRdb re-called the multiplex PCR reads with MiXCR. Among 450,000 to 650,000 distinct CDR3 sequences listed, 16% were seen once. There are 14 residues in the CDR3. Trimming removed 4 bases from V and 4 bases from J, with 13 bases in between. Germline CDR1 MNHNS, CDR2 SASEGT. The time point was: newly diagnosed GD, antithyroid drugs for less than 3 months. The TCR library was made from RNA extracted from PBMCs. These data were also filed under a second study, of T cells in Graves' hyperthyroidism and ophthalmopathy.

V is TRBV6-1 and J is TRBJ1-1; D is possibly TRBD1 (6 bases). The source material was peripheral blood mononuclear cells (PBMCs), sampled at new diagnosis, from a patient treated with antithyroid drugs. This receptor was obtained from a woman aged 35-60 years with Graves disease. The CDR3 loop is CASSAGVYGTEAFF. The CDR3 DNA reads as TGTGCCAGCAGTGCAGGGGTGTACGGCACTGAAGCTTTCTTT.